A single sample is the source of the 23 T cell receptor beta chains below, sequenced in a study of T cells after posttransplantation cyclophosphamide. Sampled 1 year posttransplant, controls received myeloablative marrow transplants, methotrexate and a calcineurin inhibitor. The method was immunoSEQ multiplex PCR; TCRdb's version includes in-frame clones alone and lacks a portion of them. Among about 24,000 clones, roughly 90% were seen once, and the ten largest hold 8.2%. The material sequenced was PBMCs, taken after an allogeneic stem cell transplant with a calcineurin inhibitor and methotrexate. These receptors all come from a female patient between 50 and 60 years old who received an allogeneic stem cell transplant from an unrelated donor, was CMV-positive, and had chronic GVHD only. The graft donor may have contributed some T cells.

The rearrangement uses TRBV15 and TRBJ1-5; unclear D gene. Between the trimmed V and J ends, which lost 0 bases and 6 bases, there was a span of 6 bases. Germline V gene lookup returns CDR1 LNHNV and CDR2 YYDKDF (reference sequence). This CDR3 is 13 amino acids long. The chain's CDR3 is CATSRDLSQPQHF. The CDR3 DNA sequence: TGTGCCACCAGCAGAGATCTGAGTCAGCCCCAGCATTTT.

The V call is TRBV30, the J call TRBJ2-5; 7 bases align to TRBD2. Gene TRBJ2-7 matches the end of the DNA better, so the J call may be wrong. CDR3 size: 14 residues. Germline-derived CDR1 and CDR2 are GTSNPN and SVGIG (reference sequence). This CDR3 is CAWSVDAGVSEQYF. The CDR3 region has the DNA TGTGCCTGGAGTGTCGATGCGGGAGTCTCCGAGCAGTACTTC.

The chain employs TRBV19 and TRBJ2-1, with TRBD2 matching over 7 bases. V lost 9 bases to trimming and J lost 4 bases; unmatched junction nucleotides: 12. Germline-derived CDR1 and CDR2 are LNHDA and SQIVND (reference sequence). The length of the CDR3 is 15 residues. The CDR3, as DNA: TGTGCCAGCCGTTCCGGGACTACTAAGTACAATGAGCAGTTCTTC. Encoded protein: CASRSGTTKYNEQFF.

V gene TRBV6-4 combines with J gene TRBJ2-7; possible D gene TRBD1, 6 bases. Germline CDR1 is MRHNA and CDR2 is SNTAGT. Trimming removed 11 bases at V and 3 bases at J, with 29 bases between. The CDR3 consists of 17 residues. The CDR3 spells CADINRTAFPGYYEQYF. The CDR3 DNA follows: TGTGCCGACATAAATCGGACAGCCTTCCCCGGCTACTACGAGCAGTACTTC.

This sequence joins TRBV10-2 and TRBJ2-7, with D tentatively TRBD2 (6 bases). The CDR3 is 15 amino acids. The V end lost 7 bases, the J end lost 1 base, and 17 bases lay between the germline ends. Germline V gene data show CDR1 as WSHSY and CDR2 as SAAADI. This CDR3 reads CASTPDYQHSYEQYF. In DNA, the CDR3 is TGCGCCAGCACTCCGGACTACCAGCATTCCTACGAGCAGTACTTC.

The chain joins TRBV13 to TRBJ2-1; TRBD2 matches 11 bases. The CDR3 runs to 18 residues. V trimming: 2 bases; J trimming: 8 bases; junction bases outside the gene matches: 14. Germline assignment: CDR1 PRHDT and CDR2 FYEKMQ (reference sequence). CDR3 amino acids: CASSLYISGRARGHEQFF. CDR3 DNA sequence: TGTGCCAGCAGCTTATATATTAGCGGGAGGGCCAGGGGCCATGAGCAGTTCTTC.

The chain is built from TRBV30 and TRBJ1-3; D unclear. V was shortened by 4 bases and J by 2 bases, with 9 bases between the two germline ends. The germline V gene has CDR1 GTSNPN and CDR2 SVGIG (reference sequence). CDR3 length equals 13 residues. The CDR3 coding sequence is TGTGCCTGGAACCAACGAGCTGGAAACACCATATATTTT. Amino acids: CAWNQRAGNTIYF.

The rearrangement joins TRBV29-1 to TRBJ1-2; tentatively, D is TRBD1 (5 bases). CDR3 size: 13 residues. The V gene's germline CDR1 is SQVTM and CDR2 ANQGSEA. The germline V and J ends were trimmed by 4 bases and 4 bases, with 13 bases remaining between them. The CDR3 DNA sequence: TGCAGCGTTGGTGTGGCCGGGGGCTATGGCTACACCTTC. This encodes CSVGVAGGYGYTF.

V usage is TRBV7-9 and J usage is TRBJ1-4; D is unclear. V lost 0 bases and J lost 4, with 9 bases in between. Germline V gene sequence: CDR1 SEHNR, CDR2 FQNEAQ (reference sequence). This CDR3 region has 15 residues. CDR3 region: CASSLAVTGNEKLFF. The DNA for the CDR3 is TGTGCCAGCAGCTTAGCGGTCACGGGTAATGAAAAACTGTTTTTT.

This clone was observed once. The chain is built from TRBV18 and TRBJ2-7; the D gene is possibly TRBD2 (5 bases). Germline CDR1 and CDR2: KGHSH and LQKENI. The ends were cut back, 2 bases at V and 5 bases at J, with 7 bases in the middle. The CDR3 totals 12 residues. CDR3 DNA sequence: TGTGCCAGCTCACCATTGCGGGACGAGCAGTACTTC. Translating it yields CASSPLRDEQYF.

The chain links TRBV19 to TRBJ2-3; D might be TRBD1 (6 bases). The CDR3 contains 15 residues. CDR1 is LNHDA, CDR2 SQIVND, per germline (reference sequence). V dropped 8 bases and J dropped 1 base, with 16 bases sitting between them. The CDR3 loop is CASGNRAQGTDTQYF. The CDR3 region has the DNA TGTGCCAGTGGAAACAGGGCGCAAGGCACAGATACGCAGTATTTT. The full variable domain, rest sourced from reference TRBV19 and TRBJ2-3, is DGGITQSPKYLFRKEGQNVTLSCEQNLNHDAMYWYRQDPGQGLRLIYYSQIVNDFQKGDIAEGYSVSREKKESFPLTVTSAQKNPTAFYLCASGNRAQGTDTQYFGPGTRLTVL.

This chain links TRBV25-1 with TRBJ2-2, with D perhaps TRBD1 (6 bases). The length of the CDR3 is 17 residues. Trimming cost V 6 bases and J 2 bases, with 19 bases left between them. Per the germline V gene, CDR1 is MGHDK and CDR2 is SYGVNS. CDR3 nucleotide sequence: TGTGCCAGCAGACAAACCGCCGGGACACTAAACACCGGGGAGCTGTTTTTT. It yields the protein CASRQTAGTLNTGELFF. The full variable domain, in which reference TRBV25-1 and TRBJ2-2 provide the parts outside the CDR3, is EADIYQTPRYLVIGTGKKITLECSQTMGHDKMYWYQQDPGMELHLIHYSYGVNSTEKGDLSSESTVSRIRTEHFPLTLESARPSHTSQYLCASRQTAGTLNTGELFFGEGSRLTVL.

This clone has a single count. The chain employs TRBV5-1 and TRBJ2-5; TRBD2 aligns across 10 bases. The CDR3 has 15 amino acids. The V gene's germline CDR1 is SGHRS and CDR2 YFSETQ. J lost 5 bases, V lost 0 bases, and 4 bases had no gene match. For the CDR3, the DNA is TGCGCCAGCAGCTTGGCTAGCGGGAGTGGGGAGACCCAGTACTTC. Its protein product is CASSLASGSGETQYF. Together with reference TRBV5-1 and TRBJ2-5, the CDR3 gives the full variable domain: KAGVTQTPRYLIKTRGQQVTLSCSPISGHRSVSWYQQTPGQGLQFLFEYFSETQRNKGNFPGRFSGRQFSNSRSEMNVSTLELGDSALYLCASSLASGSGETQYFGPGTRLLVL.

The chain employs TRBV7-9 and TRBJ2-5; D possibly corresponds to TRBD2 (5 bases). The J call could be wrong; TRBJ2-7 is a better fit for the DNA end. The germline V gene has CDR1 SEHNR and CDR2 FQNEAQ (reference sequence). The CDR3 spans 16 residues. The CDR3 protein is CASSLAWEGGGYEQYF. In DNA, the CDR3 is TGTGCCAGCAGCTTAGCGTGGGAAGGAGGAGGTTACGAGCAGTACTTC.

The CDR3 here is CASSTKGTSGGPLAQYF. The CDR3 DNA is TGTGCCAGTAGTACAAAAGGGACTAGCGGGGGGCCTTTAGCCCAGTACTTC. The chain uses TRBV19 and TRBJ2-5; 15 bases map to TRBD2. The V gene's germline CDR1 is LNHDA and CDR2 SQIVND (reference sequence). This CDR3 region has 17 residues. The junction had 12 bases not matched to a gene; V was cut back by 4 bases and J by 9 bases.

V gene TRBV5-1 combines with J gene TRBJ2-1, with a tentative D call TRBD1 (5 bases). This CDR3 spans 16 amino acids. Deletions cut 5 bases from V and 3 bases from J, with 18 bases between. CDR1 and CDR2 (germline): SGHRS, YFSETQ. This CDR3 reads CASRGLGENFYNEQFF. CDR3 DNA sequence: TGCGCCAGCAGAGGTTTAGGGGAAAACTTCTACAATGAGCAGTTCTTC.

The chain recombines TRBV6-1 with TRBJ1-1, with no clear D. Trimming cost V 4 bases and J 1 base, with 7 bases left between them. Germline assignment: CDR1 MNHNS and CDR2 SASEGT. The CDR3 has 13 amino acids. In nucleotides, the CDR3 is TGTGCCAGCAGTGGACGGGGGAACACTGAAGCTTTCTTT. Translating gives CASSGRGNTEAFF.

This chain connects TRBV27 to TRBJ2-2, with a tentative D call TRBD1 (5 bases). V gave up 2 bases and J gave up 6 bases, with 10 bases separating them. CDR3 length: 14 residues. CDR1 is MNHEY, CDR2 SMNVEV, per germline (reference sequence). The CDR3 DNA is TGTGCCAGCAGTTTAAAGGGGTTGGCCGGGGAGCTGTTTTTT. This encodes CASSLKGLAGELFF.

The genes are TRBV28 and TRBJ2-7, with D possibly TRBD2 on 6 matching bases. CDR1 MDHEN and CDR2 SYDVKM come from the germline V gene. The CDR3 is 16 amino acids. Between the trimmed V and J ends, which lost 7 bases and 5 bases, there was a span of 24 bases. The CDR3 spells CASTSPGGRVKNEQYF. CDR3 bases: TGTGCCAGCACCTCACCCGGGGGAAGGGTGAAAAACGAGCAGTACTTC.

This clone was detected a few times. This chain uses TRBV19 with TRBJ2-7; maybe TRBD2 (6 bases). V dropped 3 bases and J dropped 1 base, with 13 bases sitting between them. Germline CDR1 and CDR2: LNHDA and SQIVND (reference sequence). The CDR3 spans 15 residues. The CDR3: CASSISWRGSYEQYF. CDR3 DNA: TGTGCCAGTAGTATTTCGTGGCGGGGATCCTACGAGCAGTACTTC.

V and J are TRBV7-9 and TRBJ2-1; D gene ambiguous. Germline values: CDR1 SEHNR, CDR2 FQNEAQ (reference sequence). Trimming removed 5 bases from V and 3 bases from J, with 14 bases in between. The CDR3 sequence is 15 residues long. In DNA form, the CDR3 reads TGTGCCAGCAGCCGAGGTGGAGTTCACTACAATGAGCAGTTCTTC. Protein: CASSRGGVHYNEQFF.

The gene calls are TRBV27 and TRBJ1-2; the match to TRBD1 covers 7 bases. Losses at the gene ends were 5 bases for V and 7 bases for J; bases not matched to a gene: 13. The CDR3 totals 15 residues. Looked up from germline, CDR1 is MNHEY and CDR2 is SMNVEV (reference sequence). The CDR3 sequence: CASSTWRDSLVGYTF. CDR3 DNA: TGTGCCAGCAGTACATGGCGGGACAGCCTGGTTGGCTACACCTTC.

The CDR3 here is CASSTSGNTGELFF. DNA for the CDR3: TGTGCCAGCAGCACAAGCGGGAACACCGGGGAGCTGTTTTTT. The chain uses TRBV7-8 and TRBJ2-2, with D perhaps TRBD2 (5 bases). The ends were cut back, 5 bases at V and 1 base at J, with 8 bases in the middle. Looked up from germline, CDR1 is SGHVS and CDR2 is FQNEAQ. The CDR3 covers 14 residues.